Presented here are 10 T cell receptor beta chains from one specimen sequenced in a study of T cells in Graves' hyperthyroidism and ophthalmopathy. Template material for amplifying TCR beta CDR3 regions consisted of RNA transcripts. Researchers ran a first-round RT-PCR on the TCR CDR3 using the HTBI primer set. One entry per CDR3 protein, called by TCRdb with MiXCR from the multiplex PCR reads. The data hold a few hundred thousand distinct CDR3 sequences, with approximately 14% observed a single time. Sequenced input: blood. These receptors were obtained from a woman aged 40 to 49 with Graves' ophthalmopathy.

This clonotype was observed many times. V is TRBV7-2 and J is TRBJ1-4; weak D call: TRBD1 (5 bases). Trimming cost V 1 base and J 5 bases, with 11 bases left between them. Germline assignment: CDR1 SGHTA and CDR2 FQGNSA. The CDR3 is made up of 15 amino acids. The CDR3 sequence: CASSLGGGGNEKLFF. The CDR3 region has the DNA TGTGCCAGCAGCTTAGGGGGCGGAGGAAATGAAAAACTGTTTTTT.

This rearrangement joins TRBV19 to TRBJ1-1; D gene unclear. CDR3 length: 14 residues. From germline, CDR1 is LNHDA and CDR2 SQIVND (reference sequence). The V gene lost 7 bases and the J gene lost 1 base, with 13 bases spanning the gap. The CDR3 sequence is CASMLRQANTEAFF. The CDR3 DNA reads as TGTGCCAGTATGCTGCGCCAGGCGAACACTGAAGCTTTCTTT.

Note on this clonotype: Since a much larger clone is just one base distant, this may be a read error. The CDR3 loop is CASSEKGSSYEQYF. As DNA, the CDR3 is TGTGCCAGCAGCGAGAAAGGCAGCTCCTACGAGCAGTACTTC. The V and J genes are TRBV7-9 and TRBJ2-7; D is uncertain. The CDR3 covers 14 residues. Trimming took 5 bases from V and 0 from J, leaving 11 bases between them. CDR1 SEHNR and CDR2 FQNEAQ come from the germline V gene (reference sequence).

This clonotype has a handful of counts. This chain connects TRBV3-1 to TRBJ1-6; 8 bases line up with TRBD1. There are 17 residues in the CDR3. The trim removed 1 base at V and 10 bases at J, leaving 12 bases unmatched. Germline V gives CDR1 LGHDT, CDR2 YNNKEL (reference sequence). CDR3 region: CASSQAATGARRSPLHF. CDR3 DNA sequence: TGTGCCAGCAGCCAAGCCGCGACAGGGGCACGGCGATCACCCCTCCACTTT.

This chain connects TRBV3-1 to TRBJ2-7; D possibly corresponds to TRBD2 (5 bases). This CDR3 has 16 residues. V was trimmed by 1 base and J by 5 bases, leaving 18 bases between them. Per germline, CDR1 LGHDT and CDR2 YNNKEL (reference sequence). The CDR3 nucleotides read TGTGCCAGCAGCCAAGCGAGGGCCACCCCTGGGCACGAGCAGTACTTC. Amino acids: CASSQARATPGHEQYF.

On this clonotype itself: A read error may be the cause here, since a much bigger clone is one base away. The CDR3 DNA is TGCGCCGGCAGTCCCCGGAGGGCGTCAGACATTCAGTACTTC. Translated: CAGSPRRASDIQYF. V and J are TRBV10-1 and TRBJ2-4, with a weak D call TRBD2 (6 bases). Looked up from germline, CDR1 is WNHNN and CDR2 is SYGVQD (reference sequence). This CDR3 comprises 14 residues.

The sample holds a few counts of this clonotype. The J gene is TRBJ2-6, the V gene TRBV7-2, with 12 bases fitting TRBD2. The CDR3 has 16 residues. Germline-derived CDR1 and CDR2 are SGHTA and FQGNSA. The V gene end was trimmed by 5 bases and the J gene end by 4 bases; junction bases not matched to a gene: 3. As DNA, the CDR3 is TGTGCCAGCAGCACTAGCGGGAGGAGAGGGGCCAACGTCCTGACTTTC. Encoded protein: CASSTSGRRGANVLTF.

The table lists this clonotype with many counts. The CDR3 DNA follows: TGTGCCAGCAGCGTAGGACAGGGAAACTATGGCTACACCTTC. The encoded protein is CASSVGQGNYGYTF. This chain joins TRBV9 and TRBJ1-2; 7 positions match TRBD1. V shed 0 bases and J 2 bases; nucleotides not matched to a gene: 1. The CDR3 runs to 14 residues. CDR1 is SGDLS, CDR2 YYNGEE, per germline.

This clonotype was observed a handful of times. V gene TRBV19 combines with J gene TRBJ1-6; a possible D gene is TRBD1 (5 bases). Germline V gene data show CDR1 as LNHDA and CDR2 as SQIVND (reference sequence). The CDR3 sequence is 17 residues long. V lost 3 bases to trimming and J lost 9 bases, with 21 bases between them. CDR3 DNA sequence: TGTGCCAGTAGTATGCCGTGGGGGTTAGCTGGTTCTTCACCCCTCCACTTT. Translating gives CASSMPWGLAGSSPLHF.

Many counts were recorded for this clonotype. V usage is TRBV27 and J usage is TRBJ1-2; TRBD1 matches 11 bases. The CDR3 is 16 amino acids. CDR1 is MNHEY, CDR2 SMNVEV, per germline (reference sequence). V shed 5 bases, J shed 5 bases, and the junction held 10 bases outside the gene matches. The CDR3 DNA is TGTGCCAGCAGTGCCGGGACAGGGGGTTCATTTTATGGCTACACCTTC. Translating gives CASSAGTGGSFYGYTF.